The present T cell receptor (beta chain) was sequenced within a study of T cells in localized non-small cell lung cancer. Whole-study findings and limits: Greater T cell density in blood accompanied longer overall survival. For the top 100 tumor clones, a median roughly 55 also appeared in adjacent lung. Tumor showed lower T cell clonality than uninvolved adjacent lung, where it was highest. Owing to sequencing of a solitary tumor region, heterogeneity cannot be discounted.

Generated by immunoSEQ multiplex PCR, the TCRdb table keeps only in-frame clones and is missing some. The table has roughly 4,200 clones, 38% seen once. For this clone: The target antigen is unknown.

The clonotype was recovered from a woman aged 35 to 69 with stage I lung adenocarcinoma. The sample in question was lung tumor tissue, obtained before any cancer treatment.

The CDR3 region has the DNA TGTGCCAGCAGTTTCTACTCGCATTCAAATGGCTACACCTTC. Translated, it gives CASSFYSHSNGYTF. The chain joins TRBV27 to TRBJ1-2; D remains ambiguous. The V end lost 3 bases, the J end lost 6 bases, and 14 bases lay between the germline ends. CDR3 length: 14 amino acids. Looked up from germline, CDR1 is MNHEY and CDR2 is SMNVEV (reference sequence).